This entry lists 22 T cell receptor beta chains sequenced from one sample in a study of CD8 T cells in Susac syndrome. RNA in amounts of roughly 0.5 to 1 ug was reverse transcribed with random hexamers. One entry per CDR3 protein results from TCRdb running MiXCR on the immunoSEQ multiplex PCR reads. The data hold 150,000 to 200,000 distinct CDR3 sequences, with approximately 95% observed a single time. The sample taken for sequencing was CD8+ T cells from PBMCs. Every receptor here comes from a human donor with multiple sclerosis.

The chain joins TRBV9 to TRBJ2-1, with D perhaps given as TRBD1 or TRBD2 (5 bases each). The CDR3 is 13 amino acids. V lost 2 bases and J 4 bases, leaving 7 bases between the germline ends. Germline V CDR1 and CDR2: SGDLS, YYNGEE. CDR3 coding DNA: TGTGCCAGCAGCGTTTGGGGGTACAATGAGCAGTTCTTC. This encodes CASSVWGYNEQFF.

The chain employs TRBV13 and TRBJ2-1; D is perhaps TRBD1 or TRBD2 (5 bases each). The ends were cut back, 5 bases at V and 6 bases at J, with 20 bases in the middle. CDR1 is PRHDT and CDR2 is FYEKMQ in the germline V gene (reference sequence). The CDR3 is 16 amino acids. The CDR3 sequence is CASSPSPPGPGNEQFF. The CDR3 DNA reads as TGTGCCAGCAGCCCTAGCCCACCGGGGCCTGGCAATGAGCAGTTCTTC.

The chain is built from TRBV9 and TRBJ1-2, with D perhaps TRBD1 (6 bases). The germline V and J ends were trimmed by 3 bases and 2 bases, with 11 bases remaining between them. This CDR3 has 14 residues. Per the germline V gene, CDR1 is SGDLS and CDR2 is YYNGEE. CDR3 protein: CASSATGLNYGYTF. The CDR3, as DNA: TGTGCCAGCAGCGCTACAGGGTTGAACTATGGCTACACCTTC. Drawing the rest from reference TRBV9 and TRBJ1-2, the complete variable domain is DSGVTQTPKHLITATGQRVTLRCSPRSGDLSVYWYQQSLDQGLQFLIQYYNGEERAKGNILERFSAQQFPDLHSELNLSSLELGDSALYFCASSATGLNYGYTFGSGTRLTVV.

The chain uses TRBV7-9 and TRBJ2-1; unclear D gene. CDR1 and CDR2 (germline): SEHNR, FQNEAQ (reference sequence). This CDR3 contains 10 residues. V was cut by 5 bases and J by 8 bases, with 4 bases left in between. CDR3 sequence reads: CASSMYEQFF. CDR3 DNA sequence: TGTGCCAGCAGCATGTATGAGCAGTTCTTC.

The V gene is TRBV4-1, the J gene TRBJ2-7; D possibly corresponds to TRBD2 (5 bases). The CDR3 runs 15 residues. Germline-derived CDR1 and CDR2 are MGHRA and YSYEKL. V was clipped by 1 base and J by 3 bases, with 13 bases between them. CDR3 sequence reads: CASSQVIVGGYEQYF. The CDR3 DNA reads TGCGCCAGCAGCCAAGTTATAGTAGGAGGCTACGAGCAGTACTTC.

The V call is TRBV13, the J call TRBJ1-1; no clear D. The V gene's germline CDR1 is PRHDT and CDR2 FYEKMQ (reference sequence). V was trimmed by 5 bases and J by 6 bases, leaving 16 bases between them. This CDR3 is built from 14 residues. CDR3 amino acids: CASSPREPLPEAFF. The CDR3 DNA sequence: TGTGCCAGCAGCCCCCGGGAACCACTACCTGAAGCTTTCTTT.

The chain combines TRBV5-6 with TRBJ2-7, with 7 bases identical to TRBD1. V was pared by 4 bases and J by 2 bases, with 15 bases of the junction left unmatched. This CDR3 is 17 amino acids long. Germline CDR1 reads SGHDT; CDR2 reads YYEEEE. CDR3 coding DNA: TGTGCCAGCAGCCCCCGGACCTCGACAGGGAGCCCCTACGAGCAGTACTTC. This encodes CASSPRTSTGSPYEQYF.

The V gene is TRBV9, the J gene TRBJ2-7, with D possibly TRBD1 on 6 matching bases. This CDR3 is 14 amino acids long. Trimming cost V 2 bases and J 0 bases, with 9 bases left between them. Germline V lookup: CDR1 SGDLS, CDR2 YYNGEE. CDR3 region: CASSVTGSSYEQYF. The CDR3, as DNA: TGTGCCAGCAGCGTCACAGGGAGCTCCTACGAGCAGTACTTC.

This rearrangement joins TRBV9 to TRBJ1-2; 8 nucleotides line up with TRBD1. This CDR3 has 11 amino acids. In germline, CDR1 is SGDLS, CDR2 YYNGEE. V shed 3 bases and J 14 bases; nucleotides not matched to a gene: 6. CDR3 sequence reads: CASSAQGARTF. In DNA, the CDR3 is TGTGCCAGCAGCGCCCAGGGGGCGAGGACCTTC.

CDR3 DNA sequence: TGCAGTGCTAGAGGCTACAGGGGGCGACAGTCGGGCCCGGCGGGGGAGCTGTTTTTT. Amino acid sequence: CSARGYRGRQSGPAGELFF. V gene TRBV20-1 combines with J gene TRBJ2-2, with 9 bases aligning to TRBD1. Germline V gives CDR1 DFQATT, CDR2 SNEGSKA (reference sequence). Germline trimming cut 1 base from V and 8 bases from J; bases unmatched to any gene: 20. CDR3 length: 19 amino acids.

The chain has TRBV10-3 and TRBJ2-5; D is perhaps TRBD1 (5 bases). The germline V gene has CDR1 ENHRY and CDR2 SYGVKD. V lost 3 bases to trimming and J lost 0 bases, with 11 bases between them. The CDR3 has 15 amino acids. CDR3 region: CAISEETTDQETQYF. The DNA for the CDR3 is TGTGCCATCAGTGAAGAAACGACAGACCAAGAGACCCAGTACTTC.

CDR3 sequence (DNA): TGCAGCGCCCAGAAGGGACAGCACCGGGGAGAGACCCAGTACTTC. Its protein product is CSAQKGQHRGETQYF. The chain recombines TRBV29-1 with TRBJ2-5; 7 bases map to TRBD1. J lost 4 bases, V lost 7 bases, and 15 bases had no gene match. Germline CDR1 and CDR2: SQVTM and ANQGSEA. The CDR3 totals 15 residues.

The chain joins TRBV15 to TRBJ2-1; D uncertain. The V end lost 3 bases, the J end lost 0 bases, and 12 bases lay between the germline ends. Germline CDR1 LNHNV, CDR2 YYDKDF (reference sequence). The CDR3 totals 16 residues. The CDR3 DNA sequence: TGTGCCACCAGCAGTGAAGACGGCGGCTCCTACAATGAGCAGTTCTTC. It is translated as CATSSEDGGSYNEQFF. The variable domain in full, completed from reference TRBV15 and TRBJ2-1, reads DAMVIQNPRYQVTQFGKPVTLSCSQTLNHNVMYWYQQKSSQAPKLLFHYYDKDFNNEADTPDNFQSRRPNTSFCFLDIRSPGLGDTAMYLCATSSEDGGSYNEQFFGPGTRLTVL.

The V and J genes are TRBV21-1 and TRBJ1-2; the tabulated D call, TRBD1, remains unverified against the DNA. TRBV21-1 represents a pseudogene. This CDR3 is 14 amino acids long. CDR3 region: CASSITTGTYGYTF. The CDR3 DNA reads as TGTGCCAGCAGCATTACCACAGGGACTTATGGCTACACCTTC.

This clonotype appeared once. The CDR3 DNA reads TGTGCCAGCAGTCCGTGGACAGGGGAGAATGAAAAACTGTTTTTT. Its translation is CASSPWTGENEKLFF. The rearrangement uses TRBV27 and TRBJ1-4, with TRBD1 identical over 9 bases. Per germline, CDR1 MNHEY and CDR2 SMNVEV (reference sequence). V trimming: 5 bases; J trimming: 5 bases; junction bases outside the gene matches: 6. The CDR3 spans 15 residues.

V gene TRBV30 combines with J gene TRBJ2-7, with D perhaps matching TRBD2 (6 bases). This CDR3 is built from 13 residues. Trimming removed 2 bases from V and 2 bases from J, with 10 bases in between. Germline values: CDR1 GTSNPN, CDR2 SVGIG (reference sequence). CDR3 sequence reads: CAWSIGGAYEQYF. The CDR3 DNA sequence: TGTGCCTGGAGTATCGGGGGTGCCTACGAGCAGTACTTC.

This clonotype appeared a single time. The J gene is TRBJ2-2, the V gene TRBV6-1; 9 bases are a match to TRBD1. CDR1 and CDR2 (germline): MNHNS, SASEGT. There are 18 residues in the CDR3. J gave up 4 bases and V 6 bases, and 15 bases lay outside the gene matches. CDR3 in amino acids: CASSLFRDRVGITGELFF. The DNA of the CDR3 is TGTGCCAGCAGCCTCTTTAGGGACAGGGTCGGTATCACCGGGGAGCTGTTTTTT.

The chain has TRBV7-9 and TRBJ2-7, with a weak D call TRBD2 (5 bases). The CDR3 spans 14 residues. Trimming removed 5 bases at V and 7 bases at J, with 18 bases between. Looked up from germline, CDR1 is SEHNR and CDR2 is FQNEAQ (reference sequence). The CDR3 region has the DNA TGTGCCAGCAGCCCACAGACGGGAATTCGTGAGCAGTACTTC. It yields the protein CASSPQTGIREQYF.

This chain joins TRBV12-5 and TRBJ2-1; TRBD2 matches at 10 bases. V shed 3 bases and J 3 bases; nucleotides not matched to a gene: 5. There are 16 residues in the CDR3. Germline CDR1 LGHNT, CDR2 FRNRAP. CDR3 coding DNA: TGTGCTAGTGGTTTAACTAGCGGGATGATCTACAATGAGCAGTTCTTC. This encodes CASGLTSGMIYNEQFF.

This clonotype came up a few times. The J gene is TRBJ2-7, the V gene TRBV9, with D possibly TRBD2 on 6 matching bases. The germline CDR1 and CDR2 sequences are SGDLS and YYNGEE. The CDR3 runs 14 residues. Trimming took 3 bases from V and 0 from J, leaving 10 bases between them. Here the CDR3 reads CASSGGGSSYEQYF. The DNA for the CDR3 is TGTGCCAGCAGCGGTGGGGGGAGCTCCTACGAGCAGTACTTC.

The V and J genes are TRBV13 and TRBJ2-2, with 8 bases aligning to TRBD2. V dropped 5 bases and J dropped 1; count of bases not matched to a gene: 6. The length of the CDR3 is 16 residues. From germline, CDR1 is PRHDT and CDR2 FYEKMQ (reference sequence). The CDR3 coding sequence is TGTGCCAGCAGCACCGGGACTAGTTGGAACACCGGGGAGCTGTTTTTT. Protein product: CASSTGTSWNTGELFF.

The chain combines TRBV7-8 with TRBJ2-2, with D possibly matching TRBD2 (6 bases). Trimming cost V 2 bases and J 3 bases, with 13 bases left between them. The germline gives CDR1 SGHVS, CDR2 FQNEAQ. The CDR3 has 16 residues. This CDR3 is CASSLFLRGDTGELFF. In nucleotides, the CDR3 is TGTGCCAGCAGCTTATTTTTGCGGGGTGACACCGGGGAGCTGTTTTTT.